This T cell receptor beta chain was recovered during a study of vaccination effects on CD4 cells after COVID-19. Study background: It was a median of 72 days after the second dose that post-vaccine samples were obtained. Points from the study as a whole: Both infection-induced and vaccine-induced clones contracted markedly at late post-vaccination timepoints.

Assay: immunoSEQ multiplex PCR; the TCRdb copy retains only in-frame clones and omits some. This table holds about 81,000 clones, around four fifths found once. The CDR3 runs to 12 residues. Germline V lookup: CDR1 MNHEY, CDR2 SVGEGT. The V and J ends lost 6 bases and 5 bases respectively, with 10 bases between them. Turning to this clone: The antigen is undetermined.

Peptide-pool stimulation followed by sequencing identified expanded antigen-specific CD4+ clonotypes in the ViraFEST assay. Culture lasted about ten days before CD4+ T cell isolation. Two-dose vaccination with either BNT162b2 or mRNA-1273 was given to the participants. Vaccinees lacked prior SARS-CoV-2 infection and tested negative for nucleocapsid antibodies. Both day 3 and day 7 saw half the medium replaced with IL-2 medium. V usage is TRBV6-2 or TRBV6-3 and J usage is TRBJ2-5; D is uncertain. The material sequenced was CD4+ T cells from PBMCs cultured with HCoV-OC43 spike peptides, taken after COVID-19 vaccination. Subset reported: HCoV-OC43 spike overlapping peptide pool stimulation. The sequence came from a human donor who received a COVID-19 vaccine. DNA for the CDR3: TGTGCCAGCAGCATATATCTGGAGACCCAGTACTTC. It specifies CASSIYLETQYF.